In its sample, the clone carrying this T cell receptor beta chain was seen many times. Its antigen is unidentified. This entry belongs to a study of human T cells and chemical hapten exposure. Whole-study context: Sensitization used 2% DPC on about 2 cm by about 2 cm upper inner arm skin. Patches with 0.01% DPC went on the upper back, and the tests were read at 6 days. Regarding the study as a whole: Having alopecia, the donors may differ immunologically from healthy people.

TCRdb reanalysed the RACE reads using MiXCR and keeps one entry per CDR3 protein. The table shows some 100,000 distinct CDR3 sequences, with more than 7% occurring only once. Time point described: patch test 2, 6 weeks after DPC sensitization. Specified treatment: therapeutic diphenylcyclopropenone sensitization with weekly scalp DPC. Germline values: CDR1 SGHNT, CDR2 YYREEE (reference sequence). J gave up 3 bases and V 4 bases, and 5 bases lay outside the gene matches. CDR3 length: 14 amino acids. This specimen consisted of whole blood, obtained in connection with sensitization to the hapten diphenylcyclopropenone (DPC). V and J are TRBV5-4 and TRBJ1-1; 8 bases align to TRBD1. The source of this sequence is a woman in her thirties or forties with alopecia areata. Some clones in this sample may be carry-over from other donors' samples. The CDR3 protein is CASSKGQGYTEAFF. The DNA for the CDR3 is TGTGCCAGCAGCAAAGGACAGGGATACACTGAAGCTTTCTTT.